Each of the 3 T cell receptor beta chains below was sequenced from the same sample in a study of blood T cell repertoires in COVID-19 (dated by TCRdb to 2019 to 2021). Libraries came from the immunoSEQ multiplex PCR assay. Held by TCRdb, this immuneACCESS table contains in-frame sequences only and omits some clones. Under half of the omission traces to an unresolved V gene where checked; the cause of the rest is unknown. Across this sample there are around 230,000 clones, with around nine tenths seen only once. 0.65% to 0.85% of the sample goes to the ten largest clones. Sequencing used peripheral blood. The receptors were sampled from a middle-aged man with acute or convalescent COVID-19.

The rearrangement uses TRBV20-1 and TRBJ1-2; D not resolved. Looked up from germline, CDR1 is DFQATT and CDR2 is SNEGSKA (reference sequence). Trimming removed 6 bases from V and 8 bases from J, with 13 bases in between. The CDR3 length is 11 residues. CDR3 in amino acids: CSAPAQYGYTF. The DNA of the CDR3 is TGCAGTGCCCCCGCCCAGTACGGCTACACCTTC.

This chain links TRBV4-2 with TRBJ2-7; 9 bases are shared with TRBD1. CDR3 length: 14 residues. Germline CDR1 LGHNA, CDR2 YNFKEQ. Trimming at V came to 4 bases and at J to 3 bases, leaving 4 bases not matched to a gene. The CDR3, as DNA: TGTGCCAGCAGCCCCCGGGACAGGGACTACGAGCAGTACTTC. Its protein is CASSPRDRDYEQYF.

This clone has only a few counts. The genes are TRBV5-1 and TRBJ2-2, with 14 positions matching TRBD2. In germline, CDR1 is SGHRS, CDR2 YFSETQ. CDR3 length: 19 residues. V shed 7 bases and J 2 bases; nucleotides not matched to a gene: 13. Here the CDR3 DNA reads TGCGCCAGCCTTCCGGAGGGACTAGCGGGGGCAATAAACACCGGGGAGCTGTTTTTT. It yields the protein CASLPEGLAGAINTGELFF.